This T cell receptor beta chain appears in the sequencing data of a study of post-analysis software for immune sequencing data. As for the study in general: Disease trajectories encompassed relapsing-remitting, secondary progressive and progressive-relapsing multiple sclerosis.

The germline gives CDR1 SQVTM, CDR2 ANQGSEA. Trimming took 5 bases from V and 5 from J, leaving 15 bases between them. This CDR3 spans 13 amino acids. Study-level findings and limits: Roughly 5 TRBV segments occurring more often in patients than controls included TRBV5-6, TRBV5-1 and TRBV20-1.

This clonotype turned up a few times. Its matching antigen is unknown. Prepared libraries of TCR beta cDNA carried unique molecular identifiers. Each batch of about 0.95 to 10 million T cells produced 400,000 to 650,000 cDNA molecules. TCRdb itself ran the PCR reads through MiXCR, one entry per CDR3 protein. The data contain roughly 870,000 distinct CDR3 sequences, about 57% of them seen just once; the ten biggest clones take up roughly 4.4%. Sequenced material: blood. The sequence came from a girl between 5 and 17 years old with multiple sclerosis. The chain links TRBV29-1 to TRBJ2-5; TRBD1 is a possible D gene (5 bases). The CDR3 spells CSVNRAPGETQYF. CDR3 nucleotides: TGCAGCGTTAACCGGGCGCCAGGGGAGACCCAGTACTTC.